This TCR beta chain was documented in a study of cytomegalovirus exposure and HLA in healthy donors (dated by TCRdb to the late 2010s). A note on the overall study: An earlier analysis of under 600 of the donors reported about 250 Gb of sequence data and 117 million unique TCR beta sequences from some 180 million T cells. Genome-wide SNP genotypes for about 65% of the roughly 670 donors were used in a later genetic analysis, which treated that subset as a discovery cohort. Of the 300 to 450 genotyped donors, 81% fell in the genetic ancestry cluster associated with self-reported Caucasian donors. Along with the approximately 700-subject first cohort, a separate validation cohort of over a hundred different subjects was used. In a later analysis, previously published TCR beta repertoires from some 640 donors were re-analyzed and high-resolution HLA genotyping was added so that TCR occurrence patterns could be studied. The study combined high-throughput TCR immunosequencing, statistical association of individual TCRs with disease status, and machine learning to predict cytomegalovirus infection status. Donor age, sex, ethnicity and CMV serostatus were compiled alongside the repertoire data. The aim of the study was to test whether cataloging public T cell receptors could identify signatures of past pathogen exposure. Class I and class II HLA loci were covered by the typing at four-digit resolution. Every discovery cohort repertoire had been produced on one sequencing platform. Rather than drawing on any new phenotypic data, the later analysis identified candidate immune exposures from TCR beta sequences and the way those sequences occurred across donors. Using immunosequencing, the study profiled T cell repertoires from 666 subjects and related those repertoires to cytomegalovirus serostatus. Five DR-DQ haplotypes were treated as single units for association and clustering because of strong linkage in the cohort. The number of typed donors differed by locus: roughly 620-630 for A, B, C, DRB1 and DQB1; approximately 530 for DQA1; around 610 for DPA1; and about 470 for DPB1. An early release that covered some 630 HLA-typed donors contained approximately 300 gigabases of sequencing data and tens of millions of unique TCR sequences. Among some 400 genotyped donors of the cohort, an average of approximately 240,000 unique TCR beta nucleotide sequences was sequenced per donor, of which roughly 17% were non-productive. An earlier analysis of nearly 600 of the donors applied high-throughput TCR beta sequencing to assess whether each TCR beta V gene segment acted as functional or pseudogenic. Beyond this particular receptor, the publication reports: When HLA alleles, especially DR and DQ, strongly co-occurred, TCR associations were difficult to assign to individual alleles. Because counts were too low, roughly 18 rarely observed V segments, including chromosome 9 orphons, were left out of the earlier analysis of some 640 of the donors. The classifier was reported to diagnose cytomegalovirus status with high specificity and sensitivity in both the original cohort and the validation cohort. Compared with the 666-donor mean, donors in an Asian-associated ancestry cluster had fewer N-insertions in productive TCRs, according to a later genetic analysis. In vitro tests confirmed that a few of the cytomegalovirus-associated TCR beta chains recognize cytomegalovirus antigens. This cohort had only TCR beta chains sequenced, and the lack of alpha or paired-chain data limited which features could be detected. According to a later analysis, TCR association rates differed among HLA loci, with DRB1 alleles showing the most associated TCRs and HLA-C alleles showing the fewest. The authors suggested that the approach could potentially be extended to other disease states and immunological phenotypes. A further reported finding was that TCR beta sequences accurately predicted the HLA-A and HLA-B alleles for most subjects in the first cohort. Because some donors lacked HLA typing at each locus, the association tests relied only on the typed subset. In an earlier analysis of 500 to 650 of the donors, most TCR beta V segments appeared in productive rearrangements about 87% or about 30% of the time, broadly matching IMGT annotations. In a later analysis, HLA-associated TCR beta chains showed more clonal expansion and lower generation probabilities than non-associated chains that were equally common. Most TCR sequences were seen in very few donors, while some public TCRs were found in many individuals. The 87-base-pair reads could not distinguish some IMGT-functional V segments, including TRBV6-2 and TRBV6-3, so those segments were excluded. A later analysis found that most CMV-associated TCR beta chains appeared HLA-restricted, with HLA associations seemingly driven largely by CMV exposure. Correlated functional status among segregating V segments might be attributable to linkage disequilibrium, but an unknown experimental factor could not be ruled out. In the study, approximately 160 TCR beta chains were listed as associated with cytomegalovirus. In a later genetic analysis, a missense DCLRE1C variant was associated with V-gene and J-gene trimming of TCR beta chains, and the association was replicated in an independent cohort. Several of the top co-occurrence clusters appeared to be linked to parvovirus B19, influenza, CMV and Epstein-Barr virus, according to a later analysis. Specific HLA alleles were associated with 15,000 to 20,000 TCR beta sequences at a false discovery rate of 0.05 in a later analysis. A group of highly shared sequence variants was considered likely to be a technical artifact of the sequencing pipeline. CMV serostatus was the only immune exposure information available for the cohort. Roughly uniform sequencing depth across donors was assumed in presence/absence analyses, although this assumption may not hold.

Taken from the germline V gene, the CDR1 and CDR2 loops are SGHRS and YFSETQ. From its cysteine to its phenylalanine, the CDR3 spans 15 amino acids. Only the CDR3 DNA is retained, 45 bases long and in frame from the first base. V is pruned by 6 bases and J by 6 bases, leaving 15 bases of the junction without a gene match. As regards this clone: Its antigen is not yet known. One base away there is no much larger clone; base qualities are not given.

The cohort consisted of 666 healthy bone marrow donors. At the time of sampling, every cohort member was nominally healthy, though immune exposures that went unrecorded were likely present. The donor was CMV seronegative and belonged to the group of over 300 seronegative cohort members. A peripheral blood sample was provided by each donor, and peripheral blood mononuclear cells were used for TCR beta sequencing. The Qiagen DNeasy Blood Extraction Kit was used to extract genomic DNA from the blood cell samples. The method was the immunoSEQ multiplex PCR assay. The multiplex PCR relied on a mix of 60 forward primers for TCR Vbeta segments and 13 reverse primers for TCR Jbeta segments. The CDR3 region of rearranged TCR beta genes was amplified from genomic DNA with a multiplex PCR assay. The Illumina HiSeq System was used to sequence the amplified TCR beta libraries as 87-base-pair reads. The study's processing was this. A later analysis tallied 75 million to 95 million unique TCR beta chains across the 666 repertoires, and about 10 million of those chains were shared by two or more donors. To remove PCR and sequencing errors, raw reads were error-corrected and collapsed into unique sequences using a nearest-neighbor algorithm that merged closely related sequences. Alignment of CDR3 sequences to IMGT reference sequences was used to assign V, D and J gene segments. For a sequence to be retained, a match of at least six nucleotides was required to both a V gene segment and a J gene segment. Rearrangements were classified as productive when the CDR3 lacked stop codons and remained in frame with V and J, and all other rearrangements were classified as non-productive. Following IMGT convention, CDR3 was defined as the stretch from the second conserved V-encoded cysteine to the conserved J-encoded phenylalanine. The earlier analysis of some 580 of the donors excluded any sequence lacking an unambiguous match to a single V gene segment. In an earlier analysis of almost 600 of the donors, a V segment was called functional when productive rearrangements were above 56.7%, and segregating when the standard deviation between donors exceeded 5%. A statistical classification framework was developed to diagnose cytomegalovirus status using the catalog of TCR beta chain sequences. In a later analysis, TCR nucleotide sequences were compared against IMGT/GENE-DB human TR gene sequences so that V and J genes could be assigned. A later analysis assigned CDR3 sequences and most-parsimonious VDJ recombination scenarios with the TCRdist pipeline. A later analysis defined each TCR beta chain by its CDR3 amino acid sequence plus V-gene family, and excluded reads lacking a unique V-gene family. As a way to deal with suspected cross-contamination and a sequencing artifact, a later analysis dropped approximately 590 nucleotide sequences that were highly shared and had low generation probability. A later analysis calculated a clonal expansion index for each public chain from normalized within-repertoire ranks of inferred template counts. In a later analysis, generation probabilities were computed using a VDJ recombination model fitted to out-of-frame rearrangements, and the results were checked against IGoR. Hypergeometric tests were used in a later analysis to score TCR-TCR, TCR-HLA and TCR-CMV co-occurrence, with a repertoire-size bias correction applied to the TCR pairs. In a later analysis, false discovery rates were estimated by permuting HLA or CMV assignments 20 times. In a later analysis, co-occurring TCRs were grouped with DBSCAN, and TCRdist sequence similarity was added when clustering was performed within HLA-allele-positive subsets. Repertoires with fewer than 30,000 or more than 120,000 public chains, plus five repertoires with anomalous nucleotide sharing, were excluded from co-occurrence clustering. The table comes from immuneACCESS by way of TCRdb, which keeps in-frame sequences with V and J called. Part of the clones is missing from these tables; in studies checked, under half for an unresolved V gene and the rest for unknown reasons. D and trimming come from the DNA, and the V and J calls and clone size come from that table. This sample comprises tens of thousands of clones, approximately 80% of them detected only once. Of the sample, over 3% is held by the ten largest clones.

This chain is built from TRBV5-1 and TRBJ2-7; TRBD1 matches 7 bases in the middle. The sample taken for sequencing was PBMCs. The receptor's source is a woman in her 40s in good health and CMV-seronegative. The CDR3 in this case is CASKPGQQDWGEQYF. DNA sequence: TGCGCCAGCAAGCCGGGACAGCAGGACTGGGGCGAGCAGTACTTC.